Below, 8 T cell receptor beta chains from the same sample are listed, as sequenced in a study of breast tumors, draining lymph nodes, adjacent tissues. TCRdb used MiXCR to reprocess the multiplex PCR reads, holding one entry per CDR3 protein. The data contain tens of thousands of distinct CDR3 sequences, under 25% of them singletons. Sequenced sample: breast tumor tissue. The receptors stem from a female donor with breast cancer. Some clones in this sample may be carry-over from other donors' samples.

This clonotype has at least ten counts. CDR3 DNA: TGTGCCTGGGCAGACTCCTACGAGCAGTACTTC. Amino acid sequence: CAWADSYEQYF. The chain uses TRBV30 and TRBJ2-7; D gene uncertain. Germline lookup yields CDR1 GTSNPN and CDR2 SVGIG (reference sequence). V gave up 5 bases and J gave up 0 bases, with 5 bases separating them. This CDR3 spans 11 amino acids.

The rearrangement uses TRBV19 and TRBJ2-7, with D perhaps matching TRBD2 (5 bases). Trimming cost V 3 bases and J 4 bases, with 7 bases left between them. The length of the CDR3 is 12 residues. In germline, CDR1 is LNHDA, CDR2 SQIVND (reference sequence). The CDR3 is CASSIGEYEQYF. DNA for the CDR3: TGTGCCAGTAGTATCGGGGAGTACGAGCAGTACTTC.

This clonotype is judged medium-sized. This rearrangement joins TRBV7-2 to TRBJ1-5; D gene ambiguous. CDR3 size: 13 residues. V was cut by 3 bases and J by 3 bases, with 6 bases left in between. Germline-derived CDR1 and CDR2 are SGHTA and FQGNSA. CDR3 coding DNA: TGTGCCAGCAGCTTGCGGGACAATCAGCCCCAGCATTTT. It encodes CASSLRDNQPQHF. The full variable domain, its missing parts supplied by reference TRBV7-2 and TRBJ1-5, is GAGVSQSPSNKVTEKGKDVELRCDPISGHTALYWYRQSLGQGLEFLIYFQGNSAPDKSGLPSDRFSAERTGGSVSTLTIQRTQQEDSAVYLCASSLRDNQPQHFGDGTRLSIL.

The table lists this clonotype with a few counts. This may be a read error, as it is one base from a much larger clone. The rearrangement uses TRBV4-1 and TRBJ1-2, with D maybe TRBD1 (5 bases). Trimming cost V 4 bases and J 8 bases, with 14 bases left between them. CDR3 length: 13 residues. Per germline, CDR1 MGHRA and CDR2 YSYEKL. As DNA, the CDR3 is TGCGCCAGCAGCCCCCTTGGGGCGGTCGGCTACACCTTC. Translation: CASSPLGAVGYTF.

This clonotype was detected many times. The chain links TRBV9 to TRBJ2-3, with 11 positions matching TRBD2. The CDR3 has 16 amino acids. The V gene end was trimmed by 0 bases and the J gene end by 7 bases; junction bases not matched to a gene: 7. CDR1 is SGDLS and CDR2 is YYNGEE in the germline V gene. This CDR3 reads CASSVDPGLAVNTQYF. The CDR3 region has the DNA TGTGCCAGCAGCGTAGACCCGGGACTAGCGGTAAATACGCAGTATTTT.

The table lists this clonotype with many counts. Here the CDR3 DNA reads TGTGCCATCAGTGAGGGACTAGCGGGCACAGATACGCAGTATTTT. Its translation: CAISEGLAGTDTQYF. This chain connects TRBV10-3 to TRBJ2-3; TRBD2 matches at 10 bases. From germline, CDR1 is ENHRY and CDR2 SYGVKD. The junction had 0 bases not matched to a gene; V was cut back by 2 bases and J by 1 base. This CDR3 spans 15 amino acids.

This clonotype was counted many times. V is TRBV2 and J is TRBJ2-3; the match to TRBD1 covers 8 bases. CDR3 size: 15 residues. Germline-derived CDR1 and CDR2 are SNHLY and FYNNEI. J lost 3 bases, V lost 8 bases, and 10 bases had no gene match. CDR3 sequence: CASSQGAILTDTQYF. CDR3 DNA: TGTGCCAGCTCGCAGGGGGCGATTTTGACAGATACGCAGTATTTT.

This chain links TRBV6-5 with TRBJ1-3; D remains ambiguous. The CDR3 runs to 15 residues. The V gene lost 2 bases and the J gene lost 0 bases, with 8 bases spanning the gap. Germline V gene sequence: CDR1 MNHEY, CDR2 SVGAGI. The CDR3 DNA reads as TGTGCCAGCAGTTACGGAGGCCACTCTGGAAACACCATATATTTT. Its protein product is CASSYGGHSGNTIYF.